In its sample, the clone carrying this TCR beta chain was seen once. An end of the junction does not agree with germline; a read error may underlie this. Bulk tissue was left unsorted, and RNA and DNA were co-extracted from 20-30 mg of it. The data were taken from a study of tumor-infiltrating lymphocytes in primary liver carcinoma. Study information: The five patients, who were men and women, ranged in age from 30 to 69 years. Staging placed the tumors at T1-T3 N0M0, and they measured about 4.2 to 11 cm across.

From approximately 500 ng total RNA, TCR beta cDNA was generated with a primer in the constant region. Three rounds of nested multiplex PCR with slightly modified ARM-PCR produced TCR beta libraries. It was with TRBV1-TRBV30 forward primers and a C-beta reverse primer that the first two PCR rounds were run, at roughly 10 cycles each. TCRdb re-analysed the multiplex PCR reads in MiXCR, keeping a single row per CDR3 protein. The sample has 85,000 to 100,000 distinct CDR3 sequences, just under 70% seen once. Germline V lookup: CDR1 SGHAT, CDR2 FQNNGV. The CDR3 has 16 amino acids. This chain joins TRBV11-2 and TRBJ2-3; D is tentatively TRBD1 or TRBD2 (5 bases each). The sample was tumor-adjacent normal liver tissue. The receptor comes from a man aged 35 to 55 with primary liver carcinoma and hepatitis B virus infection. CDR3 residues: CASTPSGTGSRDTRYF. The CDR3 bases are TGTGCCAGCACCCCTTCCGGGACGGGGAGCAGAGATACGCGGTATTTT.